The 11 T cell receptor beta chains listed next were all sequenced from one sample in a study of shared clonotypes between healthy human individuals (TCRdb year 2020). Receptor amplification or capture employed the immunoSEQ multiplex PCR assay. Drawn from immuneACCESS, this table holds only the in-frame rearrangements with V and J called that TCRdb kept. Clones are partly lost; checked studies trace under half to an unresolved V gene and leave the rest unexplained. This sample has roughly 1 million clones in its table, and 70% to 80% of those were observed once. Approximately 1.5% of the sample comes from the top ten. Sequenced: memory CD4+ T cells sorted from blood. The sample's cell subset or site label is to be understood as: CD45RA-negative fraction. These receptors originate from a man between 18 and 29 years old in good health.

V usage is TRBV5-1 and J usage is TRBJ2-2, with D perhaps given as TRBD1 or TRBD2 (5 bases each). Trimming pared 4 bases from V and 9 bases from J, leaving 16 bases between. The CDR3 is 14 amino acids. Germline CDR1 reads SGHRS; CDR2 reads YFSETQ. The CDR3 here is CASSTTSGTRELFF. As DNA, the CDR3 is TGCGCCAGCAGCACAACCTCCGGGACCAGGGAGCTGTTTTTT.

This clone turned up a few times. The chain couples TRBV2 to TRBJ1-1; D gene ambiguous. The CDR3 has 13 residues. V dropped 6 bases and J dropped 1 base, with 9 bases sitting between them. Germline CDR1 and CDR2: SNHLY and FYNNEI. The CDR3 sequence is CASRSSPNTEAFF. DNA for the CDR3: TGTGCCAGCAGGAGCTCGCCGAACACTGAAGCTTTCTTT.

The gene calls are TRBV11-2 and TRBJ2-2; 9 nucleotides line up with TRBD2. Trimming removed 5 bases from V and 3 bases from J; junction bases left unmatched: 7. The CDR3 extends over 16 amino acids. The V gene's germline CDR1 is SGHAT and CDR2 FQNNGV. This CDR3 reads CASSQASGAHTGELFF. For the CDR3, the DNA is TGTGCCAGCAGCCAAGCTAGCGGGGCCCACACCGGGGAGCTGTTTTTT.

This sequence joins TRBV30 and TRBJ2-5; 8 bases map to TRBD1. With the DNA end fitting TRBJ2-7 better, the J assignment may be wrong. Germline-derived CDR1 and CDR2 are GTSNPN and SVGIG (reference sequence). CDR3 size: 14 residues. The CDR3 DNA is TGTGCCTGGATTCGACAGGGGTACCCCTACGAGCAGTACTTC. Translation: CAWIRQGYPYEQYF.

The chain combines TRBV7-2 with TRBJ2-1; D is unresolved. CDR1 is SGHTA, CDR2 FQGNSA, per germline. The CDR3 runs to 13 residues. The V and J ends lost 5 bases and 3 bases respectively, with 8 bases between them. For the CDR3, the DNA is TGTGCCAGCAGCCCACAAATCTACAATGAGCAGTTCTTC. Its protein product is CASSPQIYNEQFF.

As concerns this clone: With a much larger clone just one base away, this may be a read error. The rearrangement joins TRBV5-4 to TRBJ1-5, with D possibly being TRBD1 (5 bases). The CDR3 is 14 amino acids. V lost 5 bases and J lost 0, with 9 bases in between. The germline gives CDR1 SGHNT, CDR2 YYREEE (reference sequence). The CDR3 region has the DNA TGTGCCAGCAGTCGGGACGGTAGCAATCAGCCCCAGCATTTT. Protein sequence: CASSRDGSNQPQHF.

This chain joins TRBV7-2 and TRBJ2-7; 10 positions agree with TRBD2. The germline V gene has CDR1 SGHTA and CDR2 FQGNSA. The CDR3 is 16 residues long. Losses at the gene ends were 5 bases for V and 4 bases for J; bases not matched to a gene: 11. The CDR3 loop is CASSEPLSGGWYEQYF. In nucleotides, the CDR3 is TGTGCCAGCAGCGAACCCCTTAGCGGGGGGTGGTACGAGCAGTACTTC.

This clone was detected a few times. V gene TRBV7-3 combines with J gene TRBJ2-5; D unresolved. The CDR3 runs to 13 residues. Germline V gene lookup returns CDR1 SGHTA and CDR2 FQGTGA. V lost 2 bases and J 5 bases, leaving 9 bases between the germline ends. CDR3 protein: CASSLYGLETQYF. The DNA for the CDR3 is TGTGCCAGCAGCTTATACGGCTTGGAGACCCAGTACTTC.

The chain combines TRBV18 with TRBJ1-4, with TRBD1 matching over 7 bases. The CDR3 consists of 14 residues. CDR1 and CDR2 (germline): KGHSH, LQKENI. V dropped 5 bases and J dropped 5; count of bases not matched to a gene: 5. CDR3 coding DNA: TGTGCCAGCTCAAGCGACAGGGCCAATGAAAAACTGTTTTTT. It codes for CASSSDRANEKLFF.

This clone occurred once. V is TRBV11-2 and J is TRBJ2-6; D gene ambiguous. The germline gives CDR1 SGHAT, CDR2 FQNNGV. The CDR3 covers 16 residues. The V end was cut by 2 bases, the J end by 3 bases, with 11 bases between. CDR3 protein: CASSLMIMFGANVLTF. The CDR3 DNA reads TGTGCCAGCAGCTTAATGATTATGTTTGGGGCCAACGTCCTGACTTTC.

The chain couples TRBV6-5 to TRBJ1-2; D uncertain. In germline, CDR1 is MNHEY, CDR2 SVGAGI. The V end was cut by 10 bases, the J end by 4 bases, with 19 bases between. The CDR3 is made up of 14 amino acids. The CDR3 region is CATSPRAASYGYTF. The CDR3 DNA sequence: TGTGCCACCTCACCAAGGGCGGCCTCCTATGGCTACACCTTC.